These T cell receptor beta chains were read from a single sample in a study of Ad26.COV2.S vaccination and SARS-CoV-2 variants. TCRdb's table, derived via immunoSEQ multiplex PCR, lists solely in-frame clones and lacks some. This sample has 400,000 or so clones, with around 85% found just once. This specimen was peripheral blood, taken in a trial of Ad26.COV2.S vaccine versus placebo. The receptors originated from a person between 18 and 65 years old who received the Ad26.COV2.S COVID-19 vaccine or a placebo. Both conserved end residues are part of each CDR3. D genes are given only for firm matches. A row's size may be missing; if present it is once, few, many or a size class.

15,TRBD2,TRBV27,few,TRBJ2-3,TGTGCCAGCAGGAGAGGCGGGGGGGCCGGAGATACGCAGTATTTT,CASRRGGGAGDTQYF
14,.,TRBV19,few,TRBJ2-7,TGTGCCAGTAGTATAAGATTGGACAGCTACGAGCAGTACTTC,CASSIRLDSYEQYF
16,TRBD2,TRBV5-6,few,TRBJ2-5,TGTGCCAGCGGACGACTAGCGGGGGGGCCAAAAGAGACCCAGTACTTC,CASGRLAGGPKETQYF
14,TRBD2,TRBV18,.,TRBJ2-5,TGTGCCAGCTCACGCACTAGCGGCCAAGAGACCCAGTACTTC,CASSRTSGQETQYF
15,.,TRBV7-2,.,TRBJ2-2,TGTGCCAGCAGCCCCCGCGGCCCGAACACCGGGGAGCTGTTTTTT,CASSPRGPNTGELFF
14,.,TRBV14,few,TRBJ2-7,TGTGCCAGCAGCCAAGATCACTGGCACTACGAGCAGTACTTC,CASSQDHWHYEQYF
16,TRBD1,TRBV24-1,.,TRBJ2-1,TGTGCCACCAGTGATGCGGGGACAGGCCGACATAATGAGCAGTTCTTC,CATSDAGTGRHNEQFF
12,.,TRBV5-6,.,TRBJ1-2,TGTGCCAGCAGCTCAGGGGCCTATGGCTACACCTTC,CASSSGAYGYTF
16,.,TRBV3-1/TRBV3-2,.,TRBJ2-5,TGTGCCAGCAGCCAAGAAGTCGCGACGGGGGAAGAGACCCAGTACTTC,CASSQEVATGEETQYF
19,TRBD1,TRBV4-1,.,TRBJ1-3,TGCGCCAGCAGCCTTAGGGACAGGGCCCTACTCCGCTCTGGAAACACCATATATTTT,CASSLRDRALLRSGNTIYF
13,.,TRBV28,.,TRBJ1-1,TGTGCCAGTATGTTCCCCCAAGGCACTGAAGCTTTCTTT,CASMFPQGTEAFF
11,.,TRBV14,.,TRBJ1-2,TGTGCCAGCAGCCAAGGCGCTGGCTACACCTTC,CASSQGAGYTF
15,.,TRBV11-2,.,TRBJ1-1,TGTGCCAGCAGCTTAGCCTTCAGGGGTGGCACTGAAGCTTTCTTT,CASSLAFRGGTEAFF
16,.,TRBV7-9,once,TRBJ2-2,TGTGCCAGCAGCCCCTGGAGGAATGGGAACACCGGGGAGCTGTTTTTT,CASSPWRNGNTGELFF
14,.,TRBV3-1/TRBV3-2,few,TRBJ1-4,TGTGCCAGCAGCCAAGATGGCCTCGATGAAAAACTGTTTTTT,CASSQDGLDEKLFF
14,.,TRBV13,once,TRBJ1-2,TGTGCCAGCAGCTTAGGGGGAGATTCCTATGGCTACACCTTC,CASSLGGDSYGYTF
14,TRBD1,TRBV7-2,.,TRBJ1-1,TGTGCCAGCAGATACCGGGACAGTAACACTGAAGCTTTCTTT,CASRYRDSNTEAFF
13,.,TRBV7-2,.,TRBJ1-1,TGTGCCAGCAGCTTCCAGGGGTTGACTGAAGCTTTCTTT,CASSFQGLTEAFF
13,.,TRBV7-8,.,TRBJ2-7,TGTGCCAGCAGCTTAGTCAAAACCTACGAGCAGTACTTC,CASSLVKTYEQYF
15,.,TRBV6-5,.,TRBJ1-3,TGTGCCAGCAGTTCCGAGGGTCACTCTGGAAACACCATATATTTT,CASSSEGHSGNTIYF
13,.,TRBV10-2,.,TRBJ2-2,TGCGCCAGCAGTAGACCGAACACCGGGGAGCTGTTTTTT,CASSRPNTGELFF
15,TRBD1,TRBV5-1,.,TRBJ2-2,TGCGCCAGCAGCTCTACAGGGGCCAGGGGCGGGGAGCTGTTTTTT,CASSSTGARGGELFF
16,TRBD1,TRBV7-9,once,TRBJ2-2,TGTGCCAGCAGCTCGAGGACAGGGTTAAACACCGGGGAGCTGTTTTTT,CASSSRTGLNTGELFF
14,.,TRBV7-8,.,TRBJ1-1,TGTGCCAGCAGCTTAGACCCTTCAGGGACTGAAGCTTTCTTT,CASSLDPSGTEAFF